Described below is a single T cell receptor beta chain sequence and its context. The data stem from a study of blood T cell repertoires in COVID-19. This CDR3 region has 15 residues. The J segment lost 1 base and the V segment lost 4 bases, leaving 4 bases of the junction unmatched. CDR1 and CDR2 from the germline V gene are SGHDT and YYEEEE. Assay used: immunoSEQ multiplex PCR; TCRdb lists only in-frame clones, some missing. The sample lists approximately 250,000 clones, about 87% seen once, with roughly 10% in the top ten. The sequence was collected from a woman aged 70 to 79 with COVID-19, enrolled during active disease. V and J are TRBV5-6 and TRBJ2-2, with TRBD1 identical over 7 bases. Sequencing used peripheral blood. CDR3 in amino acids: CASSPQGMNTGELFF. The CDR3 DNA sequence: TGTGCCAGCAGCCCACAGGGGATGAACACCGGGGAGCTGTTTTTT. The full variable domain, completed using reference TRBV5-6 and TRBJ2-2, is DAGVTQSPTHLIKTRGQQVTLRCSPKSGHDTVSWYQQALGQGPQFIFQYYEEEERQRGNFPDRFSGHQFPNYSSELNVNALLLGDSALYLCASSPQGMNTGELFFGEGSRLTVL.